A single sample gave rise to the 28 T cell receptor beta chains below, sequenced in a study of cytomegalovirus exposure and HLA in healthy donors. Researchers ran the PCR with 60 Vbeta and 13 Jbeta primers. Assay used: immunoSEQ multiplex PCR; TCRdb lists only in-frame clones, some missing. This sample has under 150,000 clones, with 9.4% found just once. The sample taken for sequencing was PBMCs. The receptors here all came from a male donor in good health and CMV-seronegative.

There are a few counts of this clone. The chain employs TRBV27 and TRBJ1-2, with D maybe TRBD1 (5 bases). Germline values: CDR1 MNHEY, CDR2 SMNVEV (reference sequence). With 3 bases removed from V and 5 bases from J, the gap between germline ends came to 10 bases. The CDR3 sequence is 13 residues long. The CDR3 nucleotides read TGTGCCAGCAGTTTCGGACAAGGGTATGGCTACACCTTC. Protein product: CASSFGQGYGYTF.

CDR3 region: CASSRQGNYGYTF. The CDR3 nucleotides are TGTGCCAGCAGTAGACAGGGAAACTATGGCTACACCTTC. The chain uses TRBV6-1 and TRBJ1-2; 7 bases align to TRBD1. CDR1 is MNHNS, CDR2 SASEGT, per germline. The CDR3 is made up of 13 amino acids. With 5 bases clipped from V and 2 bases from J, the junction kept 2 bases outside the gene matches.

The chain joins TRBV5-6 to TRBJ2-2; 10 bases agree with TRBD1. The CDR3 totals 16 residues. The ends lost 4 bases at V and 4 bases at J; junction bases unmatched: 7. Germline V gene data show CDR1 as SGHDT and CDR2 as YYEEEE. The CDR3 is CASSQGQGMATGELFF. CDR3 nucleotide sequence: TGTGCCAGCAGCCAGGGACAGGGGATGGCCACCGGGGAGCTGTTTTTT.

This clone has more than one count but fewer than ten. The chain joins TRBV27 to TRBJ1-4; the match to TRBD1 covers 7 bases. Germline trimming cut 6 bases from V and 4 bases from J; bases unmatched to any gene: 8. Germline V lookup: CDR1 MNHEY, CDR2 SMNVEV (reference sequence). The CDR3 length is 15 residues. CDR3 nucleotide sequence: TGTGCCAGCAGAACGGAGGGGGCCGGTAATGAAAAACTGTTTTTT. This encodes CASRTEGAGNEKLFF.

This clone was counted a single time. The chain employs TRBV7-8 and TRBJ2-5, with D possibly matching TRBD2 (5 bases). This CDR3 is built from 13 residues. Germline CDR1 is SGHVS and CDR2 is FQNEAQ. V lost 4 bases and J lost 5, with 11 bases in between. In DNA form, the CDR3 reads TGTGCCAGCAGCTCCCGGGGTTCTGAGACCCAGTACTTC. Its translation: CASSSRGSETQYF.

This clone has a handful of counts. The CDR3 sequence is CASSQDHGEGDTQYF. The CDR3 DNA follows: TGCGCCAGCAGCCAAGATCACGGGGAGGGAGATACGCAGTATTTT. The V call is TRBV4-3, the J call TRBJ2-3; 7 nucleotides agree with TRBD2. The CDR3 consists of 15 residues. Trimming cost V 0 bases and J 5 bases; bases outside gene matches: 5. CDR1 and CDR2 (germline): LGHNA, YSLEER.

The sample holds a few counts of this clone. The J gene is TRBJ2-2, the V gene TRBV10-3, with 7 bases aligning to TRBD1. Germline V gives CDR1 ENHRY, CDR2 SYGVKD. The CDR3 has 15 residues. J lost 0 bases, V lost 5 bases, and 3 bases had no gene match. The CDR3 bases are TGTGCCATCAGTCCCGGGACAGCGAACACCGGGGAGCTGTTTTTT. It yields the protein CAISPGTANTGELFF.

The chain links TRBV27 to TRBJ2-7; 10 bases line up with TRBD1. In germline, CDR1 is MNHEY, CDR2 SMNVEV (reference sequence). The CDR3 consists of 13 residues. The V gene end was trimmed by 8 bases and the J gene end by 7 bases; junction bases not matched to a gene: 8. CDR3 bases: TGTGCCAGCCGTCGAGGGACAGGGGAAGAGCAGTACTTC. Translating gives CASRRGTGEEQYF.

J is TRBJ2-2 and V is TRBV13; 12 bases fit TRBD2. CDR1 and CDR2 (germline): PRHDT, FYEKMQ (reference sequence). The CDR3 sequence is 16 residues long. V shed 4 bases, J shed 5 bases, and the junction held 5 bases outside the gene matches. DNA for the CDR3: TGTGCCAGCAGCTCCCCTAGCGGGGGGGCAACCGGGGAGCTGTTTTTT. Translating it yields CASSSPSGGATGELFF.

This chain links TRBV5-6 with TRBJ2-1, with 15 bases fitting TRBD2. The CDR3 is 18 amino acids. Germline V gene lookup returns CDR1 SGHDT and CDR2 YYEEEE. V dropped 4 bases and J dropped 1; count of bases not matched to a gene: 6. CDR3 coding DNA: TGTGCCAGCAGCCGGACTAGCGGGAGGGTACTTTCCTACAATGAGCAGTTCTTC. This codes for CASSRTSGRVLSYNEQFF.

This clone was seen only a few times. CDR3 sequence: CASSMTVNTEAFF. CDR3 bases: TGTGCCAGTAGTATGACAGTTAACACTGAAGCTTTCTTT. V usage is TRBV19 and J usage is TRBJ1-1; perhaps TRBD1 as D (5 bases). V was cut by 3 bases and J by 2 bases, with 7 bases left in between. CDR3 length equals 13 residues. Germline-derived CDR1 and CDR2 are LNHDA and SQIVND (reference sequence). The full variable domain, with the rest looked up from reference TRBV19 and TRBJ1-1, is DGGITQSPKYLFRKEGQNVTLSCEQNLNHDAMYWYRQDPGQGLRLIYYSQIVNDFQKGDIAEGYSVSREKKESFPLTVTSAQKNPTAFYLCASSMTVNTEAFFGQGTRLTVV.

There are a few counts of this clone. The chain links TRBV13 to TRBJ2-2; 15 nucleotides agree with TRBD2. Germline CDR1 PRHDT, CDR2 FYEKMQ (reference sequence). This CDR3 contains 18 residues. V was pared by 5 bases and J by 3 bases, with 7 bases of the junction left unmatched. The CDR3 sequence: CASSTRTSGRAYTGELFF. The CDR3 DNA is TGTGCCAGCAGCACCAGGACTAGCGGGAGGGCCTACACCGGGGAGCTGTTTTTT. The entire variable domain, with the rest obtained from reference TRBV13 and TRBJ2-2, is as follows: AAGVIQSPRHLIKEKRETATLKCYPIPRHDTVYWYQQGPGQDPQFLISFYEKMQSDKGSIPDRFSAQQFSDYHSELNMSSLELGDSALYFCASSTRTSGRAYTGELFFGEGSRLTVL.

V gene TRBV4-3 combines with J gene TRBJ2-1, with a weak D call TRBD2 (6 bases). V lost 6 bases, J lost 6 bases, and 18 bases lay in between. Per the germline V gene, CDR1 is LGHNA and CDR2 is YSLEER. CDR3 size: 15 residues. For the CDR3, the DNA is TGCGCCAGCAGGCCCGGGACTCACCTTGGCAATGAGCAGTTCTTC. Its translation is CASRPGTHLGNEQFF.

The chain recombines TRBV29-1 with TRBJ2-1; D unresolved. V was cut by 4 bases and J by 6 bases, with 22 bases left in between. Germline values: CDR1 SQVTM, CDR2 ANQGSEA. This CDR3 has 16 residues. The CDR3 coding sequence is TGCAGCGTTGGGGCCCTACTTCATGGTGCCCCCAATGAGCAGTTCTTC. It yields the protein CSVGALLHGAPNEQFF.

This clone has more than one count but fewer than ten. The V and J genes are TRBV28 and TRBJ2-7; 7 positions match TRBD1. CDR3 size: 16 residues. Per germline, CDR1 MDHEN and CDR2 SYDVKM. The J segment lost 0 bases and the V segment lost 3 bases, leaving 8 bases of the junction unmatched. The DNA of the CDR3 is TGTGCCAGCAGTTTGCTCGGGACAGCCAGCTCCTACGAGCAGTACTTC. It is translated as CASSLLGTASSYEQYF.

V and J are TRBV4-2 and TRBJ2-7, with D maybe TRBD2 (8 bases). The V gene's germline CDR1 is LGHNA and CDR2 YNFKEQ. V was cut by 4 bases and J by 1 base, with 23 bases left in between. This CDR3 has 18 amino acids. The CDR3 DNA reads as TGTGCCAGCAGCCCAAGGGGGCCCGGGGGGGCCGTTTCCTACGAGCAGTACTTC. This sequence encodes CASSPRGPGGAVSYEQYF.

This clone was picked up a small number of times. Here the CDR3 DNA reads TGTGCCAGCAGCTTAGCGCCGGGGGGATACTCTGGAAACACCATATATTTT. Residues: CASSLAPGGYSGNTIYF. The V call is TRBV7-2, the J call TRBJ1-3; weak D call: TRBD1 (5 bases). Deletions cut 0 bases from V and 0 bases from J, with 12 bases between. The CDR3 spans 17 residues. Looked up from germline, CDR1 is SGHTA and CDR2 is FQGNSA.

In its sample, this clone was seen a few times. This chain's CDR3 is CASMVAGATDTQYF. CDR3 in DNA: TGTGCCAGCATGGTAGCGGGAGCCACAGATACGCAGTATTTT. The chain has TRBV28 and TRBJ2-3, with 9 bases aligning to TRBD2. In germline, CDR1 is MDHEN, CDR2 SYDVKM. J was trimmed by 2 bases and V by 7 bases; bases with no gene match: 4. This CDR3 contains 14 residues.

This clone showed up just a few times. The rearrangement uses TRBV7-2 and TRBJ2-1; TRBD2 aligns across 11 bases. The germline V gene has CDR1 SGHTA and CDR2 FQGNSA. Trimming at V came to 1 base and at J to 13 bases, leaving 9 bases not matched to a gene. The CDR3 length is 15 residues. The CDR3 DNA follows: TGTGCCAGCAGCTTAGAGGGACTAGCGGCCCCCCCCCAGTTCTTC. Translated: CASSLEGLAAPPQFF. The full variable domain, in which reference TRBV7-2 and TRBJ2-1 provide the parts outside the CDR3, is GAGVSQSPSNKVTEKGKDVELRCDPISGHTALYWYRQSLGQGLEFLIYFQGNSAPDKSGLPSDRFSAERTGGSVSTLTIQRTQQEDSAVYLCASSLEGLAAPPQFFGPGTRLTVL.

A word on this clone: The same CDR3 is also encoded by other DNA sequences in this sample. V is TRBV4-3 and J is TRBJ1-2; D uncertain. Germline V lookup: CDR1 LGHNA, CDR2 YSLEER. This CDR3 contains 14 residues. Trimming removed 4 bases from V and 0 bases from J, with 9 bases in between. CDR3 protein: CASSPTGTNYGYTF. CDR3 nucleotides: TGCGCCAGCAGCCCGACCGGGACTAACTATGGCTACACCTTC.

The rearrangement uses TRBV6-1 and TRBJ1-5, with D possibly matching TRBD1 (6 bases). This CDR3 has 13 amino acids. The germline V gene encodes CDR1 MNHNS and CDR2 SASEGT. Trimming took off 7 bases at V and 0 bases at J, with 7 bases between the two ends. The CDR3: CASKGDSNQPQHF. In DNA form, the CDR3 reads TGTGCCAGCAAGGGGGATAGCAATCAGCCCCAGCATTTT.

The chain has TRBV7-2 and TRBJ1-2, with D possibly being TRBD1 (5 bases). This CDR3 contains 17 residues. Germline CDR1 SGHTA, CDR2 FQGNSA. The V and J ends lost 4 bases and 3 bases respectively, with 21 bases between them. CDR3 DNA sequence: TGTGCCAGCAGCTCCGGGGGGGGTGTAAAATTCGACTATGGCTACACCTTC. Its translation: CASSSGGGVKFDYGYTF. Full variable domain (missing parts from reference TRBV7-2 and TRBJ1-2): GAGVSQSPSNKVTEKGKDVELRCDPISGHTALYWYRQSLGQGLEFLIYFQGNSAPDKSGLPSDRFSAERTGGSVSTLTIQRTQQEDSAVYLCASSSGGGVKFDYGYTFGSGTRLTVV.

Note on this clone: Distinct nucleotide sequences in the sample also encode this CDR3. V is TRBV13 and J is TRBJ1-1; 7 bases fit TRBD1. Per the germline V gene, CDR1 is PRHDT and CDR2 is FYEKMQ (reference sequence). J gave up 11 bases and V 5 bases, and 11 bases lay outside the gene matches. The CDR3 consists of 13 residues. CDR3 residues: CASSADRPLLAFF. CDR3 nucleotides: TGTGCCAGCAGCGCGGACAGGCCGTTACTGGCTTTCTTT.

The V call is TRBV7-2, the J call TRBJ1-1, with D hard to call. The CDR3 runs 14 residues. V was pared by 0 bases and J by 3 bases, with 8 bases between. CDR1 and CDR2 (germline): SGHTA, FQGNSA. The CDR3 here is CASSLARIDTEAFF. DNA for the CDR3: TGTGCCAGCAGCTTAGCCAGGATAGACACTGAAGCTTTCTTT.

This clone was picked up a small number of times. Here the CDR3 DNA reads TGTGCCAGCAGCCCACAGGGCTCCTACGAGCAGTACTTC. Protein product: CASSPQGSYEQYF. The J gene is TRBJ2-7, the V gene TRBV5-6, with D tentatively TRBD1 (6 bases). CDR3 length: 13 amino acids. Trimming left V 4 bases short and J 0 bases short, with 8 bases between. Germline V gene sequence: CDR1 SGHDT, CDR2 YYEEEE.

The chain employs TRBV7-9 and TRBJ2-3, with TRBD2 matching 7 bases. V trimming: 8 bases; J trimming: 0 bases; junction bases outside the gene matches: 11. This CDR3 contains 16 residues. Germline V CDR1 and CDR2: SEHNR, FQNEAQ (reference sequence). The CDR3 nucleotides read TGTGCCAGCGGGGCTAGCGGACCTGCTAGCACAGATACGCAGTATTTT. It yields the protein CASGASGPASTDTQYF.

This clone has just a few counts. This chain links TRBV18 with TRBJ1-1, with 9 bases fitting TRBD1. The junction had 5 bases not matched to a gene; V was cut back by 5 bases and J by 4 bases. Germline CDR1 reads KGHSH; CDR2 reads LQKENI. This CDR3 comprises 14 residues. The CDR3 DNA follows: TGTGCCAGCTCAGGGGACAGGGCAATCACTGAAGCTTTCTTT. This gives the protein CASSGDRAITEAFF.

V and J are TRBV7-9 and TRBJ2-2; possible D gene TRBD1, 5 bases. The CDR3 sequence is 18 residues long. The germline gives CDR1 SEHNR, CDR2 FQNEAQ (reference sequence). Trimming took 2 bases from V and 0 from J, leaving 16 bases between them. CDR3 bases: TGTGCCAGCAGCTTACCGCAGCAGGGATCCCCGAACACCGGGGAGCTGTTTTTT. Its translation is CASSLPQQGSPNTGELFF.